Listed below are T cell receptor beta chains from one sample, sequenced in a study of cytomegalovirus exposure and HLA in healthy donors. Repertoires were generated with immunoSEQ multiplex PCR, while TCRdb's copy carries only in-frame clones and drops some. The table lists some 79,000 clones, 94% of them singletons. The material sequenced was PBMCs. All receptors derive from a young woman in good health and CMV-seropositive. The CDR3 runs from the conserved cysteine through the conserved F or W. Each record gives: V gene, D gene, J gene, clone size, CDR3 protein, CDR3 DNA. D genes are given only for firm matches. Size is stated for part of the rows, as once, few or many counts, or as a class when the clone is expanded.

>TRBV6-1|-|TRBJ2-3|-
CASSLQGLSTDTQYF
TGTGCCAGCAGCCTACAGGGTTTGAGCACAGATACGCAGTATTTT
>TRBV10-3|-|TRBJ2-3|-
CAISEGPTRTLGIRVADTQYF
TGTGCCATCAGTGAGGGCCCTACTAGAACTCTCGGAATAAGGGTTGCAGATACGCAGTATTTT
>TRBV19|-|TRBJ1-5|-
CASSISVGGGMGQPQHF
TGTGCCAGTAGTATTTCAGTCGGAGGAGGTATGGGTCAGCCCCAGCATTTT
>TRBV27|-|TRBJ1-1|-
CASSSLGRPEGNTEAFF
TGTGCCAGCAGTTCCCTCGGGAGACCCGAGGGGAACACTGAAGCTTTCTTT
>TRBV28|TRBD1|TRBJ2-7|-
CASQPTGMVYEQYF
TGTGCCAGCCAACCGACAGGGATGGTGTACGAGCAGTACTTC
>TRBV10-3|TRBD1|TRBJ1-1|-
CATRVEGTGDTEAFF
TGTGCCACCAGAGTGGAGGGGACAGGGGACACTGAAGCTTTCTTT
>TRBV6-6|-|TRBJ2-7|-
CASTSNLLCPSYEQYF
TGTGCCAGCACCTCCAACCTCCTATGCCCCTCCTACGAGCAGTACTTC
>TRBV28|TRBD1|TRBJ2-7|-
CASSLATGGAYEQYF
TGTGCCAGCAGTTTAGCGACAGGGGGAGCCTACGAGCAGTACTTC
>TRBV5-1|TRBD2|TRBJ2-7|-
CASSSYPETSGSSYEQYF
TGCGCCAGCAGCTCTTATCCTGAGACTAGCGGGAGCTCCTACGAGCAGTACTTC
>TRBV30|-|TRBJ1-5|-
CAWSVDVRGPQHF
TGTGCCTGGAGTGTAGATGTCAGGGGGCCCCAGCATTTT
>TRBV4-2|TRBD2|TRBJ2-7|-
CASSRGTSGVYEQYF
TGTGCCAGCAGCCGCGGGACTAGCGGGGTGTACGAGCAGTACTTC
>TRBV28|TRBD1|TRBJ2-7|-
CASSPRGPPYEQYF
TGTGCCAGCAGCCCCAGGGGGCCCCCCTACGAGCAGTACTTC
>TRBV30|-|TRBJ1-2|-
CAWSVSSNAGVYGYTF
TGTGCCTGGAGTGTTTCTTCGAATGCCGGGGTCTATGGCTACACCTTC
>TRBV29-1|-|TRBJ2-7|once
CSVAGLGAYEQYF
TGCAGCGTTGCTGGCCTAGGGGCCTACGAGCAGTACTTC
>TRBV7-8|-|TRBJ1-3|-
CASSLLRVPSGNTIYF
TGTGCCAGCAGCTTACTTCGGGTTCCCTCTGGAAACACCATATATTTT
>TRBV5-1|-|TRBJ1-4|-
CASSLGGGEKLFF
TGCGCCAGCAGCTTGGGAGGGGGAGAAAAACTGTTTTTT
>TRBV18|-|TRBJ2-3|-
CASSPRISDTQYF
TGTGCCAGCTCACCACGTATCTCAGATACGCAGTATTTT
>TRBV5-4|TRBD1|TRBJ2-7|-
CASSLAGGSYEQYF
TGTGCCAGCAGCTTGGCAGGGGGCTCCTACGAGCAGTACTTC
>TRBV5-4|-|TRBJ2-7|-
CASTTGVGLSYEQYF
TGTGCCAGCACTACCGGGGTAGGCCTCTCCTACGAGCAGTACTTC
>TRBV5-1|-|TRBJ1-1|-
CASSPQSGTEAFF
TGCGCCAGCAGCCCTCAATCAGGCACTGAAGCTTTCTTT
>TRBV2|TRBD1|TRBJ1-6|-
CASSGTGGYNSPLHF
TGTGCCAGCAGTGGGACAGGGGGATATAATTCACCCCTCCACTTT
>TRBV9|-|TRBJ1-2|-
CASSVGLTNYGYTF
TGTGCCAGCAGCGTGGGGCTAACTAACTATGGCTACACCTTC
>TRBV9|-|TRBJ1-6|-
CASSPQFHSPLHF
TGTGCCAGCAGCCCGCAGTTTCATTCACCCCTCCACTTT
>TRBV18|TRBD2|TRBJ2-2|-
CASLPGLPAANTGELFF
TGTGCCAGCCTGCCGGGACTACCAGCCGCGAACACCGGGGAGCTGTTTTTT
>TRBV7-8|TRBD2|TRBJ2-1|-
CASTAKRGLAGYEQFF
TGTGCCAGCACCGCGAAACGAGGACTAGCGGGGTATGAGCAGTTCTTC
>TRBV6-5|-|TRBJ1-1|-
CASSYRGRGKTEAFF
TGTGCCAGCAGTTATCGCGGGAGGGGGAAGACTGAAGCTTTCTTT
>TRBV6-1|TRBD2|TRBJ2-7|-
CASSFSGSYEQYF
TGTGCCAGCAGTTTTAGCGGGAGTTACGAGCAGTACTTC